The rows below give T cell receptor beta chains drawn from one sample of a study of T cell clonotyping in hematopoietic cell transplantation. Assay used: immunoSEQ multiplex PCR; TCRdb lists only in-frame clones, some missing. The data hold several thousand clones, with around 94% observed a single time. Sequenced here: PBMCs, sampled 180 days after allogeneic stem cell transplant. The receptors shown here come from a female patient aged 45-60 years who had an allogeneic stem cell transplant from an unrelated donor, so the T cells may come from the graft donor. Some clones in this sample may be carry-over from other donors' samples. CDR3s include the opening cysteine and the closing phenylalanine or tryptophan. The D gene is left open where the match is weak. The size of a clone is reported for some rows only, either as once, few or many, or as a class for expanded clones.

clone_size j_call d_call v_call cdr3_nt cdr3_aa
NA TRBJ1-2 NA TRBV7-9 TGTGCCAGCAGCTTAGTTGAGGTACCCGGGAGACCATCCTATGGCTACACCTTC CASSLVEVPGRPSYGYTF
NA TRBJ2-3 NA TRBV18 TGTGCCAGCTCACCCACAAGGAGCACAGATACGCAGTATTTT CASSPTRSTDTQYF
NA TRBJ2-7 NA TRBV10-1 TGCGCCAGCAGTGAAGGGGGGTACGAGCAGTACTTC CASSEGGYEQYF
NA TRBJ2-7 TRBD2 TRBV11-2 TGTGCCAGCAGCTTACCGCCGGGACTAGCGGTCTTC CASSLPPGLAVF
few TRBJ2-2 TRBD2 TRBV30 TGTGCCTGGAGTGTACTGGTTGGGAGGGGATGGAGCGCCGGGGAGCTGTTTTTT CAWSVLVGRGWSAGELFF
NA TRBJ2-1 TRBD2 TRBV19 TGTGCCAGTAGTGCCTTCCAGGGAGGGACTCGCAATGAGCAGTTCTTC CASSAFQGGTRNEQFF
NA TRBJ2-1 NA TRBV29-1 TGCAGCGGACAACAACGGGACACCTCCTACAATGAGCAGTTCTTC CSGQQRDTSYNEQFF
NA TRBJ2-2 NA TRBV29-1 TGCAGCGGAGCCCGGGACCTAAACACCGGGGAGCTGTTTTTT CSGARDLNTGELFF
NA TRBJ1-2 TRBD1 TRBV27 TGTGCCAGCAGTCCTACCCTCGGACAGGGAATGAGGGGCTACACCTTC CASSPTLGQGMRGYTF
NA TRBJ1-1 TRBD1 TRBV28 TGTGCCAGCAGGAGGGGGCAACATAACACTGAAGCTTTCTTT CASRRGQHNTEAFF
NA TRBJ2-3 NA TRBV2 TGTGCCAGCAGTGAAAACTCTGGACCCACAGATACGCAGTATTTT CASSENSGPTDTQYF
once TRBJ1-2 NA TRBV5-1 TGCGCCAGCAGCTCTCGGGACTCTTCTCGGGGCTACACCTTC CASSSRDSSRGYTF
NA TRBJ1-1 TRBD1 TRBV16 TGTGCCAGCAGCCATTACGACAGGGGGCCATCTGAAGCTTTCTTT CASSHYDRGPSEAFF
NA TRBJ1-5 TRBD1 TRBV6-1 TGTGCCACCGCAGGAAACAGGGGGGGACAGCCCCAGCATTTT CATAGNRGGQPQHF
once TRBJ1-1 NA TRBV2 TGTGCCAGCAGTGAAAGCCCTGAAGCTTTCTTT CASSESPEAFF
NA TRBJ1-4 TRBD1 TRBV30 TGTGCCTGGGGACAGGGGGAAAGCGAAAAACTGTTTTTT CAWGQGESEKLFF
NA TRBJ1-1 NA TRBV20-1 TGCAGCGTAGGTGGGAACACTGAAGCTTTCTTT CSVGGNTEAFF
NA TRBJ1-4 NA TRBV10-2 TGCGCCAGCAGTGGCACAGGGTGGAGCAGCAAGATGAATGAAAAACTGTTTTTT CASSGTGWSSKMNEKLFF
NA TRBJ2-1 TRBD2 TRBV7-9 TGTGCCAGCAGCTTAGAACAAGCGGGACTCAATGAGCAGTTCTTC CASSLEQAGLNEQFF
NA TRBJ2-1 NA TRBV6-5 TGTGCCAGCAGTTACGAGGAGAACTCCTACAATGAGCAGTTCTTC CASSYEENSYNEQFF
NA TRBJ1-2 TRBD1 TRBV6-1 TGTGCCAGCAGTGAAACAGGGGACGGTGGCTACACCTTC CASSETGDGGYTF
NA TRBJ2-6 NA TRBV27 TGTGCCAGCAGCCGCCGGACAGCCGCAGCTGGGGCCAACGTCCTGACTTTC CASSRRTAAAGANVLTF
NA TRBJ2-6 NA TRBV19 TGTGCCAGTAGCCCAGGGTTGGCCTACTATGGGGCCAACGTCCTGACTTTC CASSPGLAYYGANVLTF